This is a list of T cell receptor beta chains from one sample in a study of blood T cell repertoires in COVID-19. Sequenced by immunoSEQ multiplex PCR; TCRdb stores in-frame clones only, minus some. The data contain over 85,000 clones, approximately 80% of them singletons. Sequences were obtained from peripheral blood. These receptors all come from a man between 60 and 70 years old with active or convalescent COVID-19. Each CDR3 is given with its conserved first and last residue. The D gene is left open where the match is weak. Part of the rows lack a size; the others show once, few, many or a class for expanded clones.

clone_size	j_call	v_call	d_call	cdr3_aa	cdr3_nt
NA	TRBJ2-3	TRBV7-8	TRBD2	CASSLRGRGTDTQYF	TGTGCCAGCAGCTTACGAGGGAGGGGCACAGATACGCAGTATTTT
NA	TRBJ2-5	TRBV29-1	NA	CSLYPGPTGGETQYF	TGCAGCCTCTACCCGGGCCCCACCGGGGGAGAGACCCAGTACTTC
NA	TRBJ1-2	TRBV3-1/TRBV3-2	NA	CASSQVQGHYGYTF	TGTGCCAGCAGCCAAGTTCAGGGCCACTATGGCTACACCTTC
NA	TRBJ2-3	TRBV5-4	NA	CASSLFIGAGADTQYF	TGTGCCAGCAGCTTGTTCATCGGGGCAGGGGCAGATACGCAGTATTTT
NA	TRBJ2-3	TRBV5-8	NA	CASRSRPGGADTQYF	TGTGCCAGCAGGAGCAGACCTGGGGGGGCGGATACGCAGTATTTT
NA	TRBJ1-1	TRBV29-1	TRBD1	CSVVARGMDTEAFF	TGCAGCGTTGTAGCCAGGGGGATGGACACTGAAGCTTTCTTT
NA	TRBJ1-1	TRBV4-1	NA	CASSQGGLREAFF	TGCGCCAGCAGCCAGGGGGGGCTAAGGGAAGCTTTCTTT
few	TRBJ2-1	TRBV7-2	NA	CASSLERDSYNEQFF	TGTGCCAGCAGCTTAGAGAGGGACTCCTACAATGAGCAGTTCTTC
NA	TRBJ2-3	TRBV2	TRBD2	CASSEVGEREVGADTQYF	TGTGCCAGCAGTGAAGTAGGTGAGCGGGAGGTCGGGGCAGATACGCAGTATTTT
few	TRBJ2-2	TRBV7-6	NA	CATARVQGSTGELFF	TGTGCCACCGCCAGGGTACAGGGCAGCACCGGGGAGCTGTTTTTT
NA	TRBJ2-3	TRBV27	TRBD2	CASRTGGPTDTQYF	TGTGCCAGCAGGACGGGAGGGCCTACAGATACGCAGTATTTT
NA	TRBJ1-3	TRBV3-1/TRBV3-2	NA	CASSLGLAAGNTIYF	TGTGCCAGCAGCCTTGGTTTGGCGGCTGGAAACACCATATATTTT
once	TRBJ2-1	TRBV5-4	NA	CASSLRGGNEQFF	TGTGCCAGCAGCTTGAGAGGGGGCAATGAGCAGTTCTTC
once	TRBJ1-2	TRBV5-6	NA	CASTLTGSNYGYTF	TGTGCCAGCACCTTGACGGGGTCTAACTATGGCTACACCTTC
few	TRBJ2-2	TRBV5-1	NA	CASSRTEGGELFF	TGCGCCAGCAGCCGGACAGAGGGCGGGGAGCTGTTTTTT
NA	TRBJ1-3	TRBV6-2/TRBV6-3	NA	CASSPLVGGMRGNTIYF	TGTGCCAGCAGCCCCTTGGTGGGAGGAATGCGCGGAAACACCATATATTTT
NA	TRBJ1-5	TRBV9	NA	CASSHGGDSRNQPQHF	TGTGCCAGCAGCCATGGAGGGGATTCGCGCAATCAGCCCCAGCATTTT
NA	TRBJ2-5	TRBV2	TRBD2	CASRSGSPQETQYF	TGTGCCAGCCGGAGCGGGAGCCCCCAAGAGACCCAGTACTTC
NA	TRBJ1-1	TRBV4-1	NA	CASSQEGALVTEAFF	TGCGCCAGCAGCCAAGAGGGGGCCCTAGTAACTGAAGCTTTCTTT
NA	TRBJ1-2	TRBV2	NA	CASSEHPGGAGGYTF	TGTGCCAGCAGTGAACACCCGGGGGGGGCGGGAGGCTACACCTTC
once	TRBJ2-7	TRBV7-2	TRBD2	CASSLSSGSLSYEQYF	TGTGCCAGCAGCTTGAGTAGCGGGAGTCTCTCCTACGAGCAGTACTTC
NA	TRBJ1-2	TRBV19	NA	CASGRDTTNYGYTF	TGTGCCAGCGGACGGGACACCACTAACTATGGCTACACCTTC
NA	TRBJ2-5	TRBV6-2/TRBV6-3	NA	CASSSPRSGQETQYF	TGTGCCAGCAGTTCCCCGCGAAGCGGCCAAGAGACCCAGTACTTC
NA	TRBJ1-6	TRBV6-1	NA	CASSAALSGTNSPLHF	TGTGCCAGCAGTGCCGCCCTGTCAGGCACCAATTCACCCCTCCACTTT
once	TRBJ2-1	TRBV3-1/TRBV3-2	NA	CASSQGSFRDAFF	TGTGCCAGCAGCCAAGGGTCCTTCCGGGATGCATTCTTC
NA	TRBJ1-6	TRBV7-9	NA	CASSLSGGSSYNSPLHF	TGTGCCAGCAGCTTGAGTGGAGGAAGCTCCTATAATTCACCCCTCCACTTT
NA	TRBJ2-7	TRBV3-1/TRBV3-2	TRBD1	CASSQGTGVNRNLYF	TGTGCCAGCAGCCAAGGGACAGGGGTCAACCGGAACCTGTACTTC
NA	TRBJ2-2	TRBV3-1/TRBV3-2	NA	CASTTRANTGELFF	TGTGCCAGCACCACCCGAGCGAACACCGGGGAGCTGTTTTTT
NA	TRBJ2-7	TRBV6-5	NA	CASSRDNSYEQYF	TGTGCCAGCAGTCGGGACAATTCCTACGAGCAGTACTTC
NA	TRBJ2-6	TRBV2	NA	CASTINGNSGANVLTF	TGTGCCAGCACTATTAACGGGAACTCTGGGGCCAACGTCCTGACTTTC
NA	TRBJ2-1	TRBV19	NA	CASSHLSSYNEQFF	TGTGCCAGTAGTCACCTCAGCTCCTACAATGAGCAGTTCTTC
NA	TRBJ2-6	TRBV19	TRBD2	CASRAGGPAGANVLTF	TGTGCCAGTAGAGCGGGAGGGCCCGCGGGGGCCAACGTCCTGACTTTC
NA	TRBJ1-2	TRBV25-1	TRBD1	CASSEPGQYGYTF	TGTGCCAGCAGTGAGCCGGGACAGTATGGCTACACCTTC
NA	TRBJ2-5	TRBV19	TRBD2	CASSGAGVGETQYF	TGTGCCAGTAGTGGAGCGGGAGTGGGAGAGACCCAGTACTTC
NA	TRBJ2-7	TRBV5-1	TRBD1	CASSPGTGGMREQYF	TGCGCCAGCAGCCCGGGGACAGGGGGCATGAGGGAGCAGTACTTC
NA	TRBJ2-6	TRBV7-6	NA	CASSLPTSGANVLTF	TGTGCCAGCAGCCTCCCGACATCTGGGGCCAACGTCCTGACTTTC
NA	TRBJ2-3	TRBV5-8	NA	CASSPRLRGTDTQYF	TGTGCCAGCAGTCCCCGACTTCGCGGGACAGATACGCAGTATTTT
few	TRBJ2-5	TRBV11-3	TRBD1	CASSAGTGQGTQYF	TGTGCCAGCAGCGCAGGGACAGGCCAGGGAACCCAGTACTTC
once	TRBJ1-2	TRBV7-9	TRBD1	CASSLGQGNRYGYTF	TGTGCCAGCAGCTTGGGACAGGGGAATCGTTATGGCTACACCTTC
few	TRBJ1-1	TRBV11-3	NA	CASSSQTLNTEAFF	TGTGCCAGCAGCTCACAGACCCTGAACACTGAAGCTTTCTTT
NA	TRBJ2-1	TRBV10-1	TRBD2	CASSPLTSGSYSNEQFF	TGCGCCAGCAGCCCCCTTACTAGCGGGAGCTATAGTAATGAGCAGTTCTTC
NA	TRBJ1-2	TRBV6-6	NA	CASDSSYGYTF	TGTGCCAGCGATAGCTCCTATGGCTACACCTTC